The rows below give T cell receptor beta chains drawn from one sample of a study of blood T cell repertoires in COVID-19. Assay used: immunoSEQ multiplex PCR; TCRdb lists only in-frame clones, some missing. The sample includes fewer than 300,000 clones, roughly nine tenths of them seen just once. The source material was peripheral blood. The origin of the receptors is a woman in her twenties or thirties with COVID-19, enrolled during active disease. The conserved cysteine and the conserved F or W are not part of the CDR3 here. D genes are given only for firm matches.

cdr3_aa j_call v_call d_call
ASSTGLVQY TRBJ2-5 TRBV4-1 .
ASSQEARNEQF TRBJ2-1 TRBV4-1 .
ASSSQETQY TRBJ2-5 TRBV11-2 .
ASSLDFSTGLTGELF TRBJ2-2 TRBV5-4 TRBD1
ASSFTRGGVNEQF TRBJ2-1 TRBV11-2 TRBD2
ASSLDGGPNTEAF TRBJ1-1 TRBV5-4 .
ASSLAGGVAQY TRBJ2-3 TRBV5-6 TRBD2
ASSQLAGGSETQY TRBJ2-5 TRBV4-2 TRBD2
ASSLKSGETQY TRBJ2-5 TRBV27 .
ASNRGSDGGYT TRBJ1-2 TRBV4-1 .
ASSQVGTTFEKLF TRBJ1-4 TRBV4-1 .
ASSPGLFTDTQY TRBJ2-3 TRBV3-1/TRBV3-2 .
ASSEQLSAEAF TRBJ1-1 TRBV19 .
SPGLVKF TRBJ2-1 TRBV20-1 TRBD2